The 26 T cell receptor beta chains in this list originate from one sample, sequenced in a study. Produced via immunoSEQ multiplex PCR; TCRdb's table is partial and in-frame only. The sample holds under 90,000 clones, around 93% seen once. Sequencing input: PBMCs. The receptors originated from a man aged 40-49 years with rheumatoid arthritis.

In DNA form, the CDR3 reads TGTGCCAGCAGCTTGGGGACAGGCATCTACAATGAGCAGTTCTTC. This gives the protein CASSLGTGIYNEQFF. The chain links TRBV7-6 to TRBJ2-1, with 8 nucleotides matching TRBD1. V lost 3 bases to trimming and J lost 3 bases; unmatched junction nucleotides: 4. Germline V gene data show CDR1 as SGHVS and CDR2 as FNYEAQ. This CDR3 has 15 residues.

The CDR3 DNA reads TGCGCCAGCAGCTTGACTGGGACTCAAGAGACCCAGTACTTC. It yields the protein CASSLTGTQETQYF. The chain combines TRBV5-1 with TRBJ2-5; perhaps TRBD2 as D (6 bases). Trimming cost V 1 base and J 2 bases, with 9 bases left between them. The V gene's germline CDR1 is SGHRS and CDR2 YFSETQ. The CDR3 covers 14 residues.

This clone has only a few counts. This sequence joins TRBV2 and TRBJ1-5; D unclear. The V gene lost 4 bases and the J gene lost 4 bases, with 11 bases spanning the gap. Germline assignment: CDR1 SNHLY and CDR2 FYNNEI. This CDR3 contains 14 residues. CDR3 region: CASSGGRKNQPQHF. Written as DNA, the CDR3 is TGTGCCAGCAGTGGCGGACGAAAGAATCAGCCCCAGCATTTT.

V gene TRBV7-2 combines with J gene TRBJ2-7; 8 bases are a match to TRBD1. Per germline, CDR1 SGHTA and CDR2 FQGNSA. The junction had 8 bases not matched to a gene; V was cut back by 7 bases and J by 9 bases. The CDR3 totals 12 residues. The DNA for the CDR3 is TGTGCCAGCACAGGGGGCCGGGACGTGCAGTACTTC. Encoded protein: CASTGGRDVQYF. The full variable domain, in which reference TRBV7-2 and TRBJ2-7 provide the parts outside the CDR3, is GAGVSQSPSNKVTEKGKDVELRCDPISGHTALYWYRQSLGQGLEFLIYFQGNSAPDKSGLPSDRFSAERTGGSVSTLTIQRTQQEDSAVYLCASTGGRDVQYFGPGTRLTVT.

This clone was seen a single time. The chain combines TRBV6-1 with TRBJ2-3; D might be TRBD1 (6 bases). CDR3 size: 14 residues. With 2 bases removed from V and 4 bases from J, the gap between germline ends came to 10 bases. Germline V gene sequence: CDR1 MNHNS, CDR2 SASEGT. CDR3 sequence: CASSEQQGPDTQYF. CDR3 DNA: TGTGCCAGCAGTGAACAACAGGGACCAGATACGCAGTATTTT.

The chain recombines TRBV5-4 with TRBJ2-3, with TRBD2 matching 9 bases. Per germline, CDR1 SGHNT and CDR2 YYREEE (reference sequence). After removal of 2 bases from V and 1 base from J, the junction contained 5 bases not matched to a gene. The CDR3 contains 16 residues. The CDR3 here is CASSFRERGGTDTQYF. As DNA, the CDR3 is TGTGCCAGCAGCTTTAGGGAGCGGGGGGGCACAGATACGCAGTATTTT. Filled out from reference TRBV5-4 and TRBJ2-3, the complete variable domain reads ETGVTQSPTHLIKTRGQQVTLRCSSQSGHNTVSWYQQALGQGPQFIFQYYREEENGRGNFPPRFSGLQFPNYSSELNVNALELDDSALYLCASSFRERGGTDTQYFGPGTRLTVL.

This chain links TRBV19 with TRBJ1-1; 8 bases align to TRBD1. The CDR3 runs 18 residues. Germline loops: CDR1 LNHDA, CDR2 SQIVND (reference sequence). Trimming removed 7 bases from V and 0 bases from J; junction bases left unmatched: 16. The CDR3, as DNA: TGTGCCAGTACCCACCATCAGGGGGCGGCCGCCATGAACACTGAAGCTTTCTTT. As protein: CASTHHQGAAAMNTEAFF.

The chain couples TRBV2 to TRBJ2-5; 9 bases are shared with TRBD1. Germline V gene lookup returns CDR1 SNHLY and CDR2 FYNNEI. This CDR3 spans 17 amino acids. The V gene end was trimmed by 0 bases and the J gene end by 0 bases; junction bases not matched to a gene: 5. CDR3 sequence (DNA): TGTGCCAGCAGTGAAGCGCGGGGGACAGGGTACCAAGAGACCCAGTACTTC. As protein: CASSEARGTGYQETQYF.

The CDR3 nucleotides read TGTGCCACCAGTGTCCAGAGCAATCAGCCCCAGCATTTT. Residues: CATSVQSNQPQHF. V gene TRBV24-1 combines with J gene TRBJ1-5; D uncertain. V shed 5 bases and J shed 1 base, with 5 bases lying between them. Per germline, CDR1 KGHDR and CDR2 SFDVKD. This CDR3 spans 13 amino acids.

This clone was seen once. The chain joins TRBV5-1 to TRBJ2-1, with 8 bases lining up with TRBD2. V trimming: 2 bases; J trimming: 3 bases; junction bases outside the gene matches: 7. This CDR3 is 16 amino acids long. Germline loops: CDR1 SGHRS, CDR2 YFSETQ. The CDR3: CASSFDSGNVYNEQFF. CDR3 nucleotides: TGCGCCAGCAGCTTTGATAGCGGGAACGTCTACAATGAGCAGTTCTTC.

The genes are TRBV10-3 and TRBJ1-2; 7 bases align to TRBD1. The CDR3 sequence is 15 residues long. V lost 8 bases and J lost 0; bases outside the gene matches: 9. CDR1 ENHRY and CDR2 SYGVKD come from the germline V gene. The CDR3 region is CAIGGDSRANYGYTF. As DNA, the CDR3 is TGTGCCATCGGGGGGGACAGTCGAGCTAACTATGGCTACACCTTC.

In its sample, this clone was seen once. V gene TRBV6-5 combines with J gene TRBJ1-4; D possibly corresponds to TRBD1 (5 bases). Germline-derived CDR1 and CDR2 are MNHEY and SVGAGI. There are 13 residues in the CDR3. The V end was cut by 7 bases, the J end by 7 bases, with 13 bases between. This CDR3 reads CASNQGWGEKLFF. The CDR3 DNA sequence: TGTGCCAGCAATCAGGGTTGGGGTGAAAAACTGTTTTTT.

The genes are TRBV29-1 and TRBJ1-2; D ambiguous. Deletions cut 3 bases from V and 3 bases from J, with 8 bases between. The CDR3 extends over 12 amino acids. Germline V gene lookup returns CDR1 SQVTM and CDR2 ANQGSEA. This CDR3 reads CSVDSSDYGYTF. CDR3 nucleotides: TGCAGCGTTGATTCATCTGACTATGGCTACACCTTC.

The chain combines TRBV5-1 with TRBJ1-5; D not resolved. CDR1 and CDR2 from the germline V gene are SGHRS and YFSETQ. The CDR3 contains 13 residues. V lost 2 bases and J 4 bases, leaving 7 bases between the germline ends. The CDR3 protein is CASSFSWNQPQHF. The CDR3 DNA reads TGCGCCAGCAGCTTTTCCTGGAATCAGCCCCAGCATTTT.

The chain joins TRBV10-3 to TRBJ1-6; 10 nucleotides align to TRBD1. The germline V gene has CDR1 ENHRY and CDR2 SYGVKD. The CDR3 has 16 amino acids. Unmatched junction bases numbered 5, after V lost 3 bases and J lost 6 bases. The CDR3 DNA sequence: TGTGCCATCAGTGACTCCGGGACAGGGGTTAATTCACCCCTCCACTTT. Protein sequence: CAISDSGTGVNSPLHF.

This rearrangement joins TRBV5-4 to TRBJ2-1, with D uncertain. The germline V gene encodes CDR1 SGHNT and CDR2 YYREEE (reference sequence). The CDR3 spans 12 residues. Trimming shortened V by 6 bases and J by 7 bases, and 11 bases separated the two germline ends. The CDR3 DNA reads TGTGCCAGCAATTCCCCTAGTAATGAGCAGTTCTTC. It translates to CASNSPSNEQFF.

The V and J genes are TRBV7-9 and TRBJ1-5, with 7 bases lining up with TRBD1. The V gene end was trimmed by 5 bases and the J gene end by 3 bases; junction bases not matched to a gene: 16. This CDR3 comprises 18 residues. CDR1 and CDR2 from the germline V gene are SEHNR and FQNEAQ (reference sequence). The CDR3 DNA reads TGTGCCAGCAGCCTGGGGACACCGAGGGGGCTAAACAATCAGCCCCAGCATTTT. It codes for CASSLGTPRGLNNQPQHF.

The chain is built from TRBV2 and TRBJ1-3, with 8 bases that match TRBD1. The CDR3 covers 14 residues. Germline CDR1 SNHLY, CDR2 FYNNEI. Trimming cost V 3 bases and J 2 bases; bases outside gene matches: 0. CDR3 region: CASSEDRAGNTIYF. The CDR3, as DNA: TGTGCCAGCAGTGAGGACAGGGCTGGAAACACCATATATTTT.

The V gene is TRBV28, the J gene TRBJ1-4; possibly TRBD1 for D (5 bases). The V gene lost 6 bases and the J gene lost 7 bases, with 24 bases spanning the gap. The CDR3 runs 17 residues. Germline CDR1 is MDHEN and CDR2 is SYDVKM. The CDR3 loop reads CASSLGRMGRVGEKLFF. As DNA, the CDR3 is TGTGCCAGCAGCCTCGGCCGAATGGGGCGAGTCGGTGAAAAACTGTTTTTT.

The chain carries TRBV30 and TRBJ2-7; possible D gene TRBD2, 5 bases. V was trimmed by 0 bases and J by 6 bases, leaving 18 bases between them. The germline gives CDR1 GTSNPN, CDR2 SVGIG (reference sequence). This CDR3 is built from 15 residues. CDR3 nucleotide sequence: TGTGCCTGGAGTGTAGTAGGAGGAGCCACCGGCGAGCAGTACTTC. Translating it yields CAWSVVGGATGEQYF.

V usage is TRBV6-1 and J usage is TRBJ2-7; D call uncertain. The CDR3 is made up of 11 amino acids. CDR1 and CDR2 from the germline V gene are MNHNS and SASEGT. Trimming took 3 bases from V and 9 from J, leaving 9 bases between them. The CDR3 loop is CASSEAPRQYF. In nucleotides, the CDR3 is TGTGCCAGCAGTGAGGCACCGAGGCAGTACTTC.

The chain uses TRBV5-1 and TRBJ2-5; TRBD1 is a possible D gene (5 bases). Trimming left V 2 bases short and J 2 bases short, with 10 bases between. CDR1 is SGHRS, CDR2 YFSETQ, per germline. The CDR3 length is 14 residues. CDR3 protein: CASSFEQAQETQYF. CDR3 sequence (DNA): TGCGCCAGCAGCTTCGAACAGGCGCAAGAGACCCAGTACTTC.

The chain is built from TRBV18 and TRBJ1-1; unclear D gene. V was pared by 4 bases and J by 3 bases, with 15 bases between. The CDR3 contains 15 residues. Germline CDR1 reads KGHSH; CDR2 reads LQKENI. The chain's CDR3 is CASSLTTMRDTEAFF. As DNA, the CDR3 is TGTGCCAGCTCACTAACCACCATGCGCGACACTGAAGCTTTCTTT.

The CDR3 coding sequence is TGTGCCAGCAGTTCCGACCAGGTCATGAACACTGAAGCTTTCTTT. It codes for CASSSDQVMNTEAFF. The V and J genes are TRBV27 and TRBJ1-1; D is ambiguous. The V end lost 4 bases, the J end lost 0 bases, and 12 bases lay between the germline ends. Germline V CDR1 and CDR2: MNHEY, SMNVEV (reference sequence). This CDR3 is built from 15 residues.

The chain employs TRBV5-1 and TRBJ1-2; no firm D call. Germline V gene lookup returns CDR1 SGHRS and CDR2 YFSETQ. CDR3 size: 14 residues. The V gene lost 4 bases and the J gene lost 6 bases, with 16 bases spanning the gap. The CDR3 DNA reads as TGCGCCAGCAGCCGCGGTTCGGGAGAACATGGCTACACCTTC. This encodes CASSRGSGEHGYTF.

This clone was recorded only once. The chain recombines TRBV3-1 (or the pseudogene TRBV3-2) with TRBJ2-1; a weak D match, TRBD2 (6 bases). The CDR3 contains 13 residues. The germline CDR1 and CDR2 sequences are LGHDT and YNNKEL (reference sequence). Between the trimmed V and J ends, which lost 6 bases and 5 bases, there was a span of 11 bases. In DNA form, the CDR3 reads TGTGCCAGCAGTTTCCGACTAGACAATGAGCAGTTCTTC. Translating gives CASSFRLDNEQFF.